A single T cell receptor (beta chain) is shown here with its context. Antigen specificity is unknown. Germline CDR1 is SGHTA and CDR2 is FQGNSA. Unmatched junction bases numbered 6, after V lost 5 bases and J lost 8 bases. The CDR3 runs 13 residues. This entry comes from a study of OX40 agonist ivuxolimab in advanced cancers. Study in general: Subjects had a mean age of roughly 60 years, with a range of roughly 20 to 79; about 83% were male. Study results and limitations: Expanded clones belonging to CD8+ T cells outnumbered, on average, those of CD4+.

The repertoire was sequenced with immunoSEQ multiplex PCR; TCRdb's copy has only in-frame clones and lacks some. The top ten clones hold about 2.5% of a sample with about 82,000 clones, about 91% of them seen once. This specimen was CD4+ or CD8+ T cells sorted from blood, taken in a trial of the OX40 agonist ivuxolimab. This TCR was recovered from an adult with an advanced solid tumor such as melanoma, head and neck, liver or kidney cancer. The J gene is TRBJ1-2, the V gene TRBV7-2; 9 bases map to TRBD1. The CDR3 DNA follows: TGTGCCAGCAGCGAGGGACAGGGCTGGGGCTACACCTTC. It specifies CASSEGQGWGYTF.